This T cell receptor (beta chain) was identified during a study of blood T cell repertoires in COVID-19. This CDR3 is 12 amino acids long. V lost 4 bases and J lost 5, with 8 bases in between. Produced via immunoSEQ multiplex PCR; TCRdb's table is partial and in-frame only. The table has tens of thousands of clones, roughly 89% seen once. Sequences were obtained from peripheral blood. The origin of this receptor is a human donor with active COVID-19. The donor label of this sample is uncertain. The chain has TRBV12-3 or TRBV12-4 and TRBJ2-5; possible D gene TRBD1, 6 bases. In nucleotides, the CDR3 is TGTGCCAGCAGTTGGGGGCCTGAGACCCAGTACTTC. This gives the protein CASSWGPETQYF.